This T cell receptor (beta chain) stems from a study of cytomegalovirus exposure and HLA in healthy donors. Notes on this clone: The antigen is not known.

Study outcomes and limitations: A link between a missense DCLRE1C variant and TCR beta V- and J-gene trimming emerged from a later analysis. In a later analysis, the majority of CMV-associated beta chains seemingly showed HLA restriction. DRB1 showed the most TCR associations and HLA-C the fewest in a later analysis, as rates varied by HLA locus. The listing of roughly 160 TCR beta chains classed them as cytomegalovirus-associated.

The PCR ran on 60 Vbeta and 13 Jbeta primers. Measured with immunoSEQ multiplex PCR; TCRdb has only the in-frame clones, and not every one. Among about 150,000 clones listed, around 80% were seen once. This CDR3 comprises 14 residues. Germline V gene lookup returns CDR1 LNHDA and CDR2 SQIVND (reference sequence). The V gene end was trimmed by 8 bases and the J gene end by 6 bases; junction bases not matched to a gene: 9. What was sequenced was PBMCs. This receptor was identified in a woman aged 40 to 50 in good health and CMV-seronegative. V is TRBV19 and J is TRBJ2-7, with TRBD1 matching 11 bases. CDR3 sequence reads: CASRAGTGGREQYF. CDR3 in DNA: TGTGCCAGTCGGGCGGGGACAGGGGGTCGCGAGCAGTACTTC.